The 30 T cell receptor beta chains in this list originate from one sample, sequenced in a study of cytomegalovirus exposure and HLA in healthy donors. PCR involved 60 Vbeta and 13 Jbeta primers. Here immunoSEQ multiplex PCR was the method, and the copy in TCRdb shows in-frame clones only, minus some. The sample lists around 150,000 clones; roughly 88% were seen once. The sequencing sample was made of PBMCs. All receptors derive from a man between 18 and 35 years old in good health and CMV-seropositive.

In the case of this clone: One end of the junction varies from germline; a read error may be responsible. The CDR3 loop is CSSSIYSGELFF. The CDR3, as DNA: TGTTCCAGCAGCATTTACAGCGGGGAGCTGTTTTTT. The gene calls are TRBV7-9 and TRBJ2-2; D call uncertain. CDR1 and CDR2 (germline): SEHNR, FQNEAQ (reference sequence). CDR3 length: 12 amino acids.

This clone was seen once. The chain couples TRBV6-5 to TRBJ2-2; tentative D call: TRBD2 (6 bases). Trimming removed 2 bases from V and 0 bases from J, with 10 bases in between. Per germline, CDR1 MNHEY and CDR2 SVGAGI. The CDR3 consists of 16 residues. CDR3 protein: CASSYQTSTNTGELFF. CDR3 nucleotides: TGTGCCAGCAGTTACCAGACTAGTACGAACACCGGGGAGCTGTTTTTT.

V and J are TRBV7-2 and TRBJ2-3, with 7 positions matching TRBD2. The CDR3 contains 13 residues. From germline, CDR1 is SGHTA and CDR2 FQGNSA. After removal of 5 bases from V and 6 bases from J, the junction contained 5 bases not matched to a gene. The CDR3 is CASSPSGGDTQYF. The CDR3 DNA follows: TGTGCCAGCAGCCCTAGCGGTGGGGATACGCAGTATTTT.

The chain has TRBV30 and TRBJ1-6, with D tentatively TRBD1 (5 bases). CDR1 is GTSNPN, CDR2 SVGIG, per germline (reference sequence). The ends were cut back, 4 bases at V and 4 bases at J, with 14 bases in the middle. The CDR3 loop spans 15 amino acids. The CDR3: CAWIAAGNYNSPLHF. Here the CDR3 DNA reads TGTGCCTGGATTGCAGCAGGGAATTATAATTCACCCCTCCACTTT.

This sequence joins TRBV11-2 and TRBJ2-3; 12 bases line up with TRBD1. CDR3 length: 18 residues. The J segment lost 4 bases and the V segment lost 5 bases, leaving 13 bases of the junction unmatched. Per germline, CDR1 SGHAT and CDR2 FQNNGV. Written as DNA, the CDR3 is TGTGCCAGCAGCGCCCAGGGGGGACAGGGGGCTGGGGCAGATACGCAGTATTTT. As protein: CASSAQGGQGAGADTQYF.

This clone has a handful of counts. This sequence joins TRBV6-4 and TRBJ1-6; D call uncertain. Trimming left V 0 bases short and J 9 bases short, with 6 bases between. Germline V gene sequence: CDR1 MRHNA, CDR2 SNTAGT. The CDR3 runs 13 residues. The CDR3: CASSDSSLSPLHF. CDR3 DNA sequence: TGTGCCAGCAGTGACTCGAGCCTTTCACCCCTCCACTTT.

DNA for the CDR3: TGTGCCAGCAGCGGGGGACAGGGGCCCCTCTCCTACGAGCAGTACTTC. This encodes CASSGGQGPLSYEQYF. The rearrangement links TRBV2 to TRBJ2-7; 10 bases fit TRBD1. This CDR3 comprises 16 residues. With 6 bases clipped from V and 0 bases from J, the junction kept 8 bases outside the gene matches. CDR1 and CDR2 from the germline V gene are SNHLY and FYNNEI.

The chain combines TRBV28 with TRBJ2-5; perhaps TRBD1 as D (6 bases). CDR3 size: 16 residues. Trimming left V 1 base short and J 6 bases short, with 18 bases between. The germline V gene encodes CDR1 MDHEN and CDR2 SYDVKM. CDR3 in DNA: TGTGCCAGCAGTTTATTGTCCTTTGGGGGCGTGAAGACCCAGTACTTC. It translates to CASSLLSFGGVKTQYF. The complete variable domain, with remaining parts taken from reference TRBV28 and TRBJ2-5, reads DVKVTQSSRYLVKRTGEKVFLECVQDMDHENMFWYRQDPGLGLRLIYFSYDVKMKEKGDIPEGYSVSREKKERFSLILESASTNQTSMYLCASSLLSFGGVKTQYFGPGTRLLVL.

The genes are TRBV9 and TRBJ2-3, with a weak D call TRBD2 (6 bases). The V end lost 5 bases, the J end lost 1 base, and 14 bases lay between the germline ends. In germline, CDR1 is SGDLS, CDR2 YYNGEE. CDR3 length equals 15 residues. CDR3 in amino acids: CASSPFGGGTDTQYF. The DNA for the CDR3 is TGTGCCAGCAGTCCTTTCGGGGGTGGCACAGATACGCAGTATTTT.

DNA of the CDR3: TGTGCCATCAGTGAACAGGGTTTTGGCTACACCTTC. It yields the protein CAISEQGFGYTF. The rearrangement uses TRBV10-3 and TRBJ1-2, with D perhaps TRBD1 (6 bases). CDR3 size: 12 residues. The V end lost 3 bases, the J end lost 7 bases, and 9 bases lay between the germline ends. Germline values: CDR1 ENHRY, CDR2 SYGVKD.

This sequence joins TRBV5-1 and TRBJ2-3; 9 bases line up with TRBD2. The CDR3 totals 16 residues. The V segment lost 0 bases and the J segment 1 base; nucleotides outside the gene matches: 3. Germline V CDR1 and CDR2: SGHRS, YFSETQ. DNA of the CDR3: TGCGCCAGCAGCTTGGAATTAGCGGGGGGCACAGATACGCAGTATTTT. It specifies CASSLELAGGTDTQYF.

This chain links TRBV18 with TRBJ2-7; D not resolved. This CDR3 region has 13 residues. Germline V gives CDR1 KGHSH, CDR2 LQKENI. Trimming cost V 3 bases and J 7 bases, with 13 bases left between them. Written as DNA, the CDR3 is TGTGCCAGCTCACCGTCGGAACAGAGTGAGCAGTACTTC. Its translation is CASSPSEQSEQYF.

For this clone: Other DNA sequences in the sample encode the same CDR3. The V and J genes are TRBV10-3 and TRBJ2-2; 11 bases are shared with TRBD2. Per the germline V gene, CDR1 is ENHRY and CDR2 is SYGVKD. The CDR3 loop spans 14 amino acids. Losses at the gene ends were 7 bases for V and 6 bases for J; bases not matched to a gene: 4. The CDR3 DNA is TGTGCCATCACCTTACTAGCGGGGGCCGGGGAGCTGTTTTTT. Its translation: CAITLLAGAGELFF.

V gene TRBV6-1 combines with J gene TRBJ2-3, with 12 bases matching TRBD2. CDR1 and CDR2 (germline): MNHNS, SASEGT. The CDR3 has 15 amino acids. V lost 5 bases, J lost 1 base, and 1 base stayed unmatched. In DNA, the CDR3 is TGTGCCAGCAGTCTAGCGGGGGGGCGCACAGATACGCAGTATTTT. It yields the protein CASSLAGGRTDTQYF.

CDR3 nucleotides: TGTGCCAGCAGCTTGTCCGTGCTTGCGGAGACCCAGTACTTC. This translates into CASSLSVLAETQYF. The chain recombines TRBV5-4 with TRBJ2-5; D is ambiguous. The CDR3 has 14 amino acids. The V end lost 1 base, the J end lost 5 bases, and 12 bases lay between the germline ends. CDR1 is SGHNT, CDR2 YYREEE, per germline (reference sequence).

The gene calls are TRBV6-6 and TRBJ2-5, with 8 bases aligning to TRBD1. The ends lost 6 bases at V and 7 bases at J; junction bases unmatched: 13. CDR1 is MNHNY and CDR2 is SVGAGI in the germline V gene (reference sequence). The CDR3 is made up of 15 amino acids. The CDR3 coding sequence is TGTGCCAGCAGCCAGGACAGGGCACCTGGCAGGACCCAGTACTTC. It encodes CASSQDRAPGRTQYF.

The chain is built from TRBV6-5 and TRBJ1-5, with a weak D call TRBD1 (6 bases). Trimming stripped 8 bases from V and 6 bases from J, with 20 bases between. Germline V gives CDR1 MNHEY, CDR2 SVGAGI. CDR3 size: 15 residues. CDR3 nucleotide sequence: TGTGCCAGCGGAACCGGGGGGGGCGTTTTTCAGCCCCAGCATTTT. Its translation is CASGTGGGVFQPQHF.

V gene TRBV27 combines with J gene TRBJ2-4; D possibly corresponds to TRBD2 (6 bases). Trimming removed 3 bases from V and 5 bases from J, with 14 bases in between. This CDR3 contains 15 residues. Germline CDR1 MNHEY, CDR2 SMNVEV (reference sequence). The CDR3: CASSLSRRAENIQYF. CDR3 sequence (DNA): TGTGCCAGCAGTTTGAGCAGGAGGGCAGAAAACATTCAGTACTTC.

Here the CDR3 reads CARTPGDRRSGNTIYF. Here the CDR3 DNA reads TGTGCCAGGACGCCGGGGGACAGGCGTTCTGGAAACACCATATATTTT. This chain connects TRBV6-4 to TRBJ1-3; 8 bases line up with TRBD1. The CDR3 runs 16 residues. J was trimmed by 1 base and V by 9 bases; bases with no gene match: 11. The V gene's germline CDR1 is MRHNA and CDR2 SNTAGT.

The gene calls are TRBV7-8 and TRBJ1-2, with a weak D call TRBD1 (5 bases). The CDR3 runs to 14 residues. V dropped 4 bases and J dropped 5 bases, with 14 bases sitting between them. Germline V gene sequence: CDR1 SGHVS, CDR2 FQNEAQ. CDR3: CASSYDDSQYGYTF. The DNA of the CDR3 is TGTGCCAGCAGCTACGATGACAGCCAATATGGCTACACCTTC.

This sequence joins TRBV12-5 and TRBJ1-5; no firm D call. CDR1 and CDR2 (germline): LGHNT, FRNRAP. V lost 5 bases and J 2 bases, leaving 7 bases between the germline ends. The CDR3 has 13 residues. The DNA of the CDR3 is TGTGCTAGTGGTCCCCCGGGCAATCAGCCCCAGCATTTT. As protein: CASGPPGNQPQHF.

This clone showed up just once. The J gene is TRBJ2-3, the V gene TRBV6-5; 7 bases line up with TRBD2. V shed 0 bases and J 2 bases; nucleotides not matched to a gene: 5. CDR1 is MNHEY, CDR2 SVGAGI, per germline. The CDR3 totals 16 residues. CDR3 in DNA: TGTGCCAGCAGTTACTCGGGAGGGTTGACCACAGATACGCAGTATTTT. Translation gives CASSYSGGLTTDTQYF.

This CDR3 is CASGLFGGTATSPLHF. The CDR3 nucleotides are TGTGCTAGTGGTTTGTTTGGGGGGACAGCAACTTCACCCCTCCACTTT. V is TRBV12-5 and J is TRBJ1-6, with TRBD1 matching 7 bases. The germline V gene has CDR1 LGHNT and CDR2 FRNRAP. The CDR3 is 16 residues long. Trimming took 2 bases from V and 9 from J; bases not matched to a gene: 10.

This clone was observed a few times. This chain links TRBV19 with TRBJ1-4, with a tentative D call TRBD1 (5 bases). With 6 bases removed from V and 5 bases from J, the gap between germline ends came to 13 bases. CDR3 size: 14 residues. Germline V CDR1 and CDR2: LNHDA, SQIVND (reference sequence). CDR3: CASRGQGTNEKLFF. In DNA form, the CDR3 reads TGTGCCAGTAGAGGGCAGGGCACAAATGAAAAACTGTTTTTT.

The chain couples TRBV19 to TRBJ2-3, with 14 bases lining up with TRBD2. The junction had 4 bases not matched to a gene; V was cut back by 6 bases and J by 2 bases. Germline values: CDR1 LNHDA, CDR2 SQIVND (reference sequence). The CDR3 has 16 amino acids. The CDR3 protein is CASRPTSGGVTDTQYF. CDR3 DNA: TGTGCCAGTAGACCGACTAGCGGGGGGGTCACAGATACGCAGTATTTT.

The CDR3 is CASSQDGGTNNEQFF. CDR3 DNA: TGCGCCAGCAGCCAAGATGGCGGCACGAACAATGAGCAGTTCTTC. V usage is TRBV4-3 and J usage is TRBJ2-1; D gene ambiguous. Looked up from germline, CDR1 is LGHNA and CDR2 is YSLEER. The CDR3 runs to 15 residues. V lost 0 bases to trimming and J lost 5 bases, with 11 bases between them.

Note on this clone: At one of its ends the junction is not consistent with the germline gene, which may arise from a read error. The V call is TRBV7-7, the J call TRBJ2-7; perhaps TRBD1 as D (6 bases). CDR1 is SSHAT and CDR2 is FNYEAQ in the germline V gene (reference sequence). CDR3 length equals 15 residues. CDR3 sequence (DNA): TGTGCTAGCAGCTCCGGATCAGGGGCCTCCTACGAGCAGTACTTC. Amino acids: CASSSGSGASYEQYF.

The chain recombines TRBV10-1 with TRBJ2-7, with D possibly being TRBD2 (5 bases). The CDR3 spans 11 residues. Per the germline V gene, CDR1 is WNHNN and CDR2 is SYGVQD (reference sequence). V lost 5 bases and J 6 bases, leaving 8 bases between the germline ends. CDR3 nucleotide sequence: TGCGCCAGCAGTAGCCGGGGCGAGCAGTACTTC. Its translation is CASSSRGEQYF.

The rearrangement joins TRBV15 to TRBJ1-2, with D possibly being TRBD1 (6 bases). The V gene lost 0 bases and the J gene lost 8 bases, with 19 bases spanning the gap. Germline values: CDR1 LNHNV, CDR2 YYDKDF (reference sequence). The CDR3 extends over 16 amino acids. The chain's CDR3 is CATSREGRGEGGGYTF. In DNA form, the CDR3 reads TGTGCCACCAGCAGAGAGGGGAGGGGGGAAGGAGGAGGCTACACCTTC. The full variable domain, in which reference TRBV15 and TRBJ1-2 provide the parts outside the CDR3, is DAMVIQNPRYQVTQFGKPVTLSCSQTLNHNVMYWYQQKSSQAPKLLFHYYDKDFNNEADTPDNFQSRRPNTSFCFLDIRSPGLGDTAMYLCATSREGRGEGGGYTFGSGTRLTVV.

V usage is TRBV19 and J usage is TRBJ2-1; TRBD2 is a possible D gene (5 bases). Trimming took off 7 bases at V and 1 base at J, with 8 bases between the two ends. CDR3 size: 13 residues. CDR1 is LNHDA and CDR2 is SQIVND in the germline V gene (reference sequence). The CDR3 nucleotides are TGTGCCAGTATCTCGGGATCCTACAATGAGCAGTTCTTC. Protein product: CASISGSYNEQFF.